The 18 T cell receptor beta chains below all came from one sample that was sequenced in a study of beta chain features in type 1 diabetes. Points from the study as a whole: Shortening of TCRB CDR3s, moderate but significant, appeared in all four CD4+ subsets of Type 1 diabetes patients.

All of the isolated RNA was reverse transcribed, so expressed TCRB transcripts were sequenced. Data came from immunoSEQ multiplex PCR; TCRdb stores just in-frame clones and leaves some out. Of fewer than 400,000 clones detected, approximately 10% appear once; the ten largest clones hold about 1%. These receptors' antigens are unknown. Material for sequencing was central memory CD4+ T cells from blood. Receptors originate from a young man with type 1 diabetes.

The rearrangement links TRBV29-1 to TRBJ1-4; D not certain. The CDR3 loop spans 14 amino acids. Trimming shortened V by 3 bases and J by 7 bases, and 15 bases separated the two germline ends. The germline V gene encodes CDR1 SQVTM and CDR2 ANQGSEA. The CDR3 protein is CSVEPRGASEKLFF. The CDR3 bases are TGCAGCGTTGAGCCCCGAGGTGCCAGTGAAAAACTGTTTTTT. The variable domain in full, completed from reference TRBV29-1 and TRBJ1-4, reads SAVISQKPSRDICQRGTSLTIQCQVDSQVTMMFWYRQQPGQSLTLIATANQGSEATYESGFVIDKFPISRPNLTFSTLTVSNMSPEDSSIYLCSVEPRGASEKLFFGSGTQLSVL.

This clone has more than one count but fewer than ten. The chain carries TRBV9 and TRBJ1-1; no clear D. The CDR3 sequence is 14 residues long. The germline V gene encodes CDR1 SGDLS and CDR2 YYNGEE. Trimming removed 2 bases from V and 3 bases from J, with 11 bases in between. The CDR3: CASSVGIADTEAFF. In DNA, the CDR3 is TGTGCCAGCAGCGTGGGCATCGCGGACACTGAAGCTTTCTTT.

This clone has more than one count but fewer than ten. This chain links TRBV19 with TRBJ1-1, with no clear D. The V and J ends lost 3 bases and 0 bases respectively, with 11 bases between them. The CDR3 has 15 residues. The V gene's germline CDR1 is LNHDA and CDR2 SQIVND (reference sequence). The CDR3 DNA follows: TGTGCCAGTAGTATTAGTCTATCCATGAACACTGAAGCTTTCTTT. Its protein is CASSISLSMNTEAFF.

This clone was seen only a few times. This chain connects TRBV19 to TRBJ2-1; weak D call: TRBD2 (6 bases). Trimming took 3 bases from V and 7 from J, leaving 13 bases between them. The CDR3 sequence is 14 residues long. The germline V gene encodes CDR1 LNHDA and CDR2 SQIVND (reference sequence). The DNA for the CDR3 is TGTGCCAGTAGTATTACCGCAGGGAGGAATGAGCAGTTCTTC. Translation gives CASSITAGRNEQFF.

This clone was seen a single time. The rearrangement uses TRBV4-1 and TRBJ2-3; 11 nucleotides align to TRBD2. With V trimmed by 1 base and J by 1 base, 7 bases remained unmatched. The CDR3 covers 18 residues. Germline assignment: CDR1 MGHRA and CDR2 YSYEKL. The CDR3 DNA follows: TGCGCCAGCAGCCAAGGGACTAGCGGGTTCTCCGGCACAGATACGCAGTATTTT. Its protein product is CASSQGTSGFSGTDTQYF.

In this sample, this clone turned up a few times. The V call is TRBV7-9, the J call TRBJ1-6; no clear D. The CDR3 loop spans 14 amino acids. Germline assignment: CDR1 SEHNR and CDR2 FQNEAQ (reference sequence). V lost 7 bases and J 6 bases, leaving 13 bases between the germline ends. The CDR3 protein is CASTGDRFNSPLHF. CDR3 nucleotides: TGTGCCAGCACCGGGGATAGGTTTAATTCACCCCTCCACTTT.

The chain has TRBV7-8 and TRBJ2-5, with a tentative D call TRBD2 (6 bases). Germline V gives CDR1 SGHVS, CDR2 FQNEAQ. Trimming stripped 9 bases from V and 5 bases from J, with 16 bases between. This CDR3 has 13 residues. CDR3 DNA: TGTGCCAGTGCGACGGTCCGGGAGGAGACCCAGTACTTC. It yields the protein CASATVREETQYF.

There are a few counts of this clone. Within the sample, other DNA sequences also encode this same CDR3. CDR3 coding DNA: TGTGCCAGCAGCTTAGCGTCTGGAAATGAAAAACTGTTTTTT. Translation gives CASSLASGNEKLFF. The V call is TRBV7-9, the J call TRBJ1-4; the D is unclear. The CDR3 covers 14 residues. V lost 0 bases, J lost 5 bases, and 7 bases lay in between. Germline loops: CDR1 SEHNR, CDR2 FQNEAQ (reference sequence).

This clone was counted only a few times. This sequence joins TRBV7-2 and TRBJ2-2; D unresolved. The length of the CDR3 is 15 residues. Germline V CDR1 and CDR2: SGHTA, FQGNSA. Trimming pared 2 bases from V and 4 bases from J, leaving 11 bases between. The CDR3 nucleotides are TGTGCCAGCAGCTTAAGTCGTTCCGGCACCGGGGAGCTGTTTTTT. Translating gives CASSLSRSGTGELFF.

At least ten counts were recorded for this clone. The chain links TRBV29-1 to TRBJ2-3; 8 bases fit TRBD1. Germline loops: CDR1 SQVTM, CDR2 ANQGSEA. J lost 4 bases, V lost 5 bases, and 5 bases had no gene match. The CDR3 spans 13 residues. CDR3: CSVFTGGADTQYF. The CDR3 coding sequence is TGCAGCGTTTTCACAGGGGGAGCAGATACGCAGTATTTT.

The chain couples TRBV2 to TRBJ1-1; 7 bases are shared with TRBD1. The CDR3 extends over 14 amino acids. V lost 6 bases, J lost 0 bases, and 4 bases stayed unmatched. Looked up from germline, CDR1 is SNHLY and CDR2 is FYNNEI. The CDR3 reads CASRLGQLNTEAFF. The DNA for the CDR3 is TGTGCCAGCAGATTGGGACAGTTGAACACTGAAGCTTTCTTT.

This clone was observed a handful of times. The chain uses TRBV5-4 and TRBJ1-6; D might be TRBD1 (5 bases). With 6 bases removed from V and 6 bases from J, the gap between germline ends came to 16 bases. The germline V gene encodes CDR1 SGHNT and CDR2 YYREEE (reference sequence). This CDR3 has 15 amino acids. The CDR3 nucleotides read TGTGCCAGCACCCTCGGACACGTCGCTAATTCACCCCTCCACTTT. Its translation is CASTLGHVANSPLHF.

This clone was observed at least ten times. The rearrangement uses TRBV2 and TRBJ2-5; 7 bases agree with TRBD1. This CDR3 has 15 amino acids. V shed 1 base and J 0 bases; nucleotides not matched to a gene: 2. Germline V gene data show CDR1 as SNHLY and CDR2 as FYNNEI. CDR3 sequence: CASSEDQGDQETQYF. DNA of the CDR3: TGTGCCAGCAGTGAAGATCAGGGGGACCAAGAGACCCAGTACTTC.

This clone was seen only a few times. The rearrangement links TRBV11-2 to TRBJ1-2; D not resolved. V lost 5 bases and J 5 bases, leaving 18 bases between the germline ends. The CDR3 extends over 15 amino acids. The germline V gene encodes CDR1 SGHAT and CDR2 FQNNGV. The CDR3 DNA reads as TGTGCCAGCAGCCTGACACTCTCCGAAGAATATGGCTACACCTTC. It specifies CASSLTLSEEYGYTF.

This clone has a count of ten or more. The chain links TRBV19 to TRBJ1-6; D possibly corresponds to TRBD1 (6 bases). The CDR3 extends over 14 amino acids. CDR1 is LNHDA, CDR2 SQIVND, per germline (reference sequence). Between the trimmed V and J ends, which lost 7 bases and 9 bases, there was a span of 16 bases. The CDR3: CASTSTGLSSPLHF. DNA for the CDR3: TGTGCCAGTACCTCTACAGGGCTCAGTTCACCCCTCCACTTT.

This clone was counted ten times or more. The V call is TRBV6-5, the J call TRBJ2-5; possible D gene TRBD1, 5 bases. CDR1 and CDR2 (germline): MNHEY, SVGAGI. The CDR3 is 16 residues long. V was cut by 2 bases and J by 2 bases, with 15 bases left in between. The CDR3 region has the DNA TGTGCCAGCAGTTACGCACAGGTGGCTACACAAGAGACCCAGTACTTC. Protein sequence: CASSYAQVATQETQYF.

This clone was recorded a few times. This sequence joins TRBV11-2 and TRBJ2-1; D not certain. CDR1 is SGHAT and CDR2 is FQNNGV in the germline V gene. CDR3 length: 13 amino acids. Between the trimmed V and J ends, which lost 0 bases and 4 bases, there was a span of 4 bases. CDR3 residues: CASSLELYNEQFF. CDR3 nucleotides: TGTGCCAGCAGCTTAGAGTTATACAATGAGCAGTTCTTC.

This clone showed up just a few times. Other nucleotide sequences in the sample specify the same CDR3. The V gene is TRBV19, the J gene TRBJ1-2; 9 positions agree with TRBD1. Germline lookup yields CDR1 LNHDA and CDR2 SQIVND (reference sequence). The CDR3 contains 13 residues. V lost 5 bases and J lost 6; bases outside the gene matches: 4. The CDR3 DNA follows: TGTGCCAGTAGTGATTGGACAGGGGATGGCTACACCTTC. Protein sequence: CASSDWTGDGYTF.